This T cell receptor beta chain comes out of a study of OX40 agonist ivuxolimab in advanced cancers. Study-wide findings and caveats: Partly responding patients at 0.1-3.0 mg/kg showed some of the smallest clonal expansion. Antigen specificity remained undetermined for the expanded peripheral T cells.

Of note for this clone: Its cognate antigen is unknown.

The V and J ends lost 3 bases and 4 bases respectively, with 9 bases between them. This CDR3 has 13 residues. The V gene's germline CDR1 is SGHTA and CDR2 FQGNSA. Patients with autoimmune history or systemic immunosuppression were excluded. Baseline, cycle 4 day 1, and cycle 7 day 1 were the blood sampling points. Sequencing was performed with immunoSEQ multiplex PCR; in TCRdb, only in-frame clones are kept and a portion is missing. Found here are 70,000 to 95,000 clones, roughly 94% of them singletons; the top ten hold 9.6%. The receptor was isolated from an adult with an advanced solid tumor such as melanoma, head and neck, liver or kidney cancer. The sample here was CD4+ or CD8+ T cells sorted from blood, taken in a trial of the OX40 agonist ivuxolimab. J is TRBJ1-1 and V is TRBV7-2; the D gene is possibly TRBD1 (5 bases). The CDR3 sequence: CASSFGGSTEAFF. CDR3 DNA: TGTGCCAGCAGCTTCGGGGGGAGCACTGAAGCTTTCTTT.